This T cell receptor (beta chain) was retrieved from a study of shared clonotypes between healthy human individuals. Here immunoSEQ multiplex PCR was the method, and the copy in TCRdb shows in-frame clones only, minus some. This sample yields over a million clones, of which around 76% are seen a single time; approximately 1.5% belongs to the top ten. Everyone who donated was a Caucasian adult who lived in Nashville, Tennessee. V was trimmed by 5 bases and J by 3 bases, leaving 12 bases between them. The CDR3 covers 14 residues. CDR1 and CDR2 (germline): SNHLY, FYNNEI. Material for sequencing was memory CD4+ T cells sorted from blood. Subset denoted: CD45RA-negative fraction. The V and J genes are TRBV2 and TRBJ2-3, with D hard to call. This TCR was sampled from a man aged 18 to 29 in good health. The CDR3 sequence is CASSLSVVTDTQYF. Here the CDR3 DNA reads TGTGCCAGCAGTCTGTCGGTAGTTACAGATACGCAGTATTTT.